Described below is a single T cell receptor beta chain sequence and its context. What it binds is unknown. Treatment in this sample: oral pan-JAK inhibitor, 5-10 mg twice daily. Lesional scalp punch biopsies and peripheral blood were collected from alopecia areata patients. V lost 6 bases to trimming and J lost 2 bases, with 10 bases between them. Germline-derived CDR1 and CDR2 are PRHDT and FYEKMQ (reference sequence). This CDR3 has 13 residues. The sample comes from a study of CD8+ T cells in alopecia areata. Points from the study as a whole: Under tofacitinib, numerous expanded lesional clonotypes remained detectable in scalp and blood. The study found TCR sharing across patients less clear than in mice, possibly for HLA reasons.

Extracted RNA was reverse transcribed, and the resulting cDNA served as sequencing template. This table comes from immunoSEQ multiplex PCR, and its TCRdb copy is limited to in-frame clones, with some not included. The sample holds about 120,000 clones; 53% are singletons and the top ten take about 0.5%. The receptor was isolated from a human donor with alopecia areata. The chain combines TRBV13 with TRBJ1-2, with TRBD1 as a possible D gene (5 bases). The material sequenced was CD4+ T cells sorted from blood, taken at week 4, from a patient treated with tofacitinib. CDR3 nucleotide sequence: TGTGCCAGCAGAATATGGGGGAACTATGGCTACACCTTC. It yields the protein CASRIWGNYGYTF.